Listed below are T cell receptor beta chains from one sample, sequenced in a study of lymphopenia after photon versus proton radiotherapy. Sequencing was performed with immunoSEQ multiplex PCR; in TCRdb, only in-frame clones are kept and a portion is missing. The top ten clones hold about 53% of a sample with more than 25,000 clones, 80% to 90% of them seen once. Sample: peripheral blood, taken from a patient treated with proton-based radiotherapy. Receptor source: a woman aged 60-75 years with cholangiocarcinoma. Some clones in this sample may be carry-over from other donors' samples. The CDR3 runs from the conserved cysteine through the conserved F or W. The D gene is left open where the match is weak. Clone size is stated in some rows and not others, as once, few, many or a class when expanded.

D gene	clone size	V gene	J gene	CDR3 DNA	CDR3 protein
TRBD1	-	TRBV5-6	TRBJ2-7	TGTGCCAGCAGCCTGGGACAGTTTATCTACGAGCAGTACTTC	CASSLGQFIYEQYF
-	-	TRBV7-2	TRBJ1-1	TGTGCCAGCAGCCGTTCGAGAGTGAACACTGAAGCTTTCTTT	CASSRSRVNTEAFF
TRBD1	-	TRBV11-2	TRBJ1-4	TGTGCCAGCAGCCCGGACAGGGTCGGTGAAAAACTGTTTTTT	CASSPDRVGEKLFF
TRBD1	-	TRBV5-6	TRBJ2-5	TGTGCCAGCAGCTTCGCCGGGACAGGCGACCAAGAGACCCAGTACTTC	CASSFAGTGDQETQYF
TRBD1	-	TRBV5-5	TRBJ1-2	TGTGCCAGCAGCTTGGGGGGACAGGTGGGCGGCTACACCTTC	CASSLGGQVGGYTF
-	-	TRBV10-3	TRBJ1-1	TGTGCCATCAGTGTTCTCGGGGGCAACACTGAAGCTTTCTTT	CAISVLGGNTEAFF
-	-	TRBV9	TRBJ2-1	TGTGCCAGCAGCGCAAACTCACTACCCTACAATGAGCAGTTCTTC	CASSANSLPYNEQFF
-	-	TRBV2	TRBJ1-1	TGTGCCACCACCCAAGGGAGACGGAACACTGAAGCTTTCTTT	CATTQGRRNTEAFF
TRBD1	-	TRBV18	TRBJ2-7	TGTGCCAGCTCACCGACAGGGGACGAGCAGTACTTC	CASSPTGDEQYF
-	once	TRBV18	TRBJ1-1	TGTGCCAGCTCATCAAATTCAGCCTACACTGAAGCTTTCTTT	CASSSNSAYTEAFF
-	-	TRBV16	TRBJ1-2	TGTGCCAGCACAACCATCGGGGACCGGGGGTATGGCTACACCTTC	CASTTIGDRGYGYTF
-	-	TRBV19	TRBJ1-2	TGTGCCGGGGGTGACGGTCGAATTAACTACACCTTC	CAGGDGRINYTF
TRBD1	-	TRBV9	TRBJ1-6	TGTGCCAGCAGCGTAGGGACAGGGCAGTATAATTCACCCCTCCACTTT	CASSVGTGQYNSPLHF
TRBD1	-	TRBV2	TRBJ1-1	TGTGCCAGCAGTCGGTCGGGACAGAGGTTCGTGAGTACTGAAGCTTTCTTT	CASSRSGQRFVSTEAFF
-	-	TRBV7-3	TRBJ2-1	TGTGCCAGCAGCGCCAACATATACAATGAGCAGTTCTTC	CASSANIYNEQFF
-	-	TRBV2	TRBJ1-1	TGTGCCATGAAAAAGTGGGGGGCTGGCATGAACACTGAAGCTTTCTTT	CAMKKWGAGMNTEAFF